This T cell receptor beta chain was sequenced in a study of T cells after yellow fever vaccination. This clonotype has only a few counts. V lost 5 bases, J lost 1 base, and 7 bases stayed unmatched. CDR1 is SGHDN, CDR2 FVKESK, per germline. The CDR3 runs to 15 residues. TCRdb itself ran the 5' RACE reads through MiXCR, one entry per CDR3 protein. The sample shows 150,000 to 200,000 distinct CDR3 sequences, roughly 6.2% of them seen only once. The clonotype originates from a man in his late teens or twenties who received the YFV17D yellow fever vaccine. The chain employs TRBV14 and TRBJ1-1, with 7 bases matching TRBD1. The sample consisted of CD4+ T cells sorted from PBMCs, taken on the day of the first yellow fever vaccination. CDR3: CASSDYRGANTEAFF. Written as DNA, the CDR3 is TGTGCCAGCAGCGACTACAGGGGCGCGAACACTGAAGCTTTCTTT.